The 28 T cell receptor beta chains reported below all come from one sample, sequenced in a study of cytotoxic CD8 clonotypes in ibrutinib-treated CLL. Clones were sequenced by immunoSEQ multiplex PCR, and TCRdb holds only the in-frame ones, with some missing. The table lists fewer than 150,000 clones, around 80% of them singletons, with 3.3% in the top ten. Sequencing used PBMCs, obtained after 24 months of ibrutinib treatment. All receptors come from a human donor with chronic lymphocytic leukemia.

The chain recombines TRBV27 with TRBJ1-2; perhaps TRBD1 as D (5 bases). CDR3 size: 13 residues. Trimming took off 8 bases at V and 0 bases at J, with 10 bases between the two ends. CDR1 MNHEY and CDR2 SMNVEV come from the germline V gene (reference sequence). CDR3 nucleotides: TGTGCCAGCGGGACTAGGCCTAACTATGGCTACACCTTC. It translates to CASGTRPNYGYTF.

This rearrangement joins TRBV10-3 to TRBJ1-3, with D possibly being TRBD1 (5 bases). Germline V gene sequence: CDR1 ENHRY, CDR2 SYGVKD. The V end lost 6 bases, the J end lost 2 bases, and 14 bases lay between the germline ends. This CDR3 contains 15 residues. The CDR3 sequence is CAIRSLGQAGNTIYF. In nucleotides, the CDR3 is TGTGCCATCAGATCGTTGGGGCAGGCTGGAAACACCATATATTTT.

The CDR3 protein is CASSLVWDKGEKLFF. Here the CDR3 DNA reads TGTGCCAGCAGCTTAGTTTGGGACAAGGGTGAAAAACTGTTTTTT. The chain is built from TRBV7-4 and TRBJ1-4, with D tentatively TRBD1 (6 bases). This CDR3 is 15 amino acids long. Trimming left V 1 base short and J 7 bases short, with 13 bases between. Germline values: CDR1 SGHVT, CDR2 SQSDAQ.

The CDR3 here is CASSEGSGTGSGELFF. The CDR3 DNA reads TGTGCCAGCAGTGAGGGGTCCGGGACAGGGTCCGGGGAGCTGTTTTTT. J is TRBJ2-2 and V is TRBV6-4; 9 nucleotides match TRBD1. J lost 6 bases, V lost 3 bases, and 8 bases had no gene match. This CDR3 has 16 residues. Germline CDR1 is MRHNA and CDR2 is SNTAGT.

The gene calls are TRBV2 and TRBJ1-1; no clear D. V gave up 5 bases and J gave up 3 bases, with 4 bases separating them. CDR1 SNHLY and CDR2 FYNNEI come from the germline V gene. This CDR3 is 11 amino acids long. The CDR3 coding sequence is TGTGCCAGCAGTCAGCACACTGAAGCTTTCTTT. It yields the protein CASSQHTEAFF.

V gene TRBV9 combines with J gene TRBJ2-2; TRBD1 agrees at 7 bases. Trimming cost V 3 bases and J 3 bases; bases outside gene matches: 5. This CDR3 region has 15 residues. The V gene's germline CDR1 is SGDLS and CDR2 YYNGEE. DNA for the CDR3: TGTGCCAGCAGCGCGCTTGGACAGGACACCGGGGAGCTGTTTTTT. This gives the protein CASSALGQDTGELFF.

The V and J genes are TRBV6-6 and TRBJ1-5; weak D call: TRBD1 (5 bases). The CDR3 totals 12 residues. V lost 8 bases and J lost 1, with 6 bases in between. CDR1 is MNHNY, CDR2 SVGAGI, per germline (reference sequence). In nucleotides, the CDR3 is TGTGCCAGCCGGGACAGCAATCAGCCCCAGCATTTT. As protein: CASRDSNQPQHF.

The V call is TRBV19, the J call TRBJ2-1; the D gene is possibly TRBD2 (6 bases). V lost 1 base and J lost 5, with 18 bases in between. The CDR3 totals 17 residues. The germline V gene has CDR1 LNHDA and CDR2 SQIVND (reference sequence). This CDR3 is CASSIGPAGITDNEQFF. CDR3 sequence (DNA): TGTGCCAGTAGTATAGGGCCGGCGGGGATTACGGACAATGAGCAGTTCTTC.

The V and J genes are TRBV14 and TRBJ1-1; no firm D call. Germline V gene lookup returns CDR1 SGHDN and CDR2 FVKESK. The CDR3 covers 13 residues. The germline V and J ends were trimmed by 1 base and 4 bases, with 7 bases remaining between them. CDR3 coding DNA: TGTGCCAGCAGCCAAGTTTGGAGCACTGAAGCTTTCTTT. It specifies CASSQVWSTEAFF.

The gene calls are TRBV10-3 and TRBJ1-4; the D gene is possibly TRBD1 (6 bases). CDR3 length equals 15 residues. Trimming cost V 4 bases and J 12 bases, with 21 bases left between them. In germline, CDR1 is ENHRY, CDR2 SYGVKD. CDR3 sequence (DNA): TGTGCCATCAGTGTAAGGGACACGCTGTCTGGGGAACTGTTTTTT. It yields the protein CAISVRDTLSGELFF.

The gene calls are TRBV18 and TRBJ2-7, with 10 bases matching TRBD2. With V trimmed by 0 bases and J by 0 bases, 8 bases remained unmatched. Germline values: CDR1 KGHSH, CDR2 LQKENI. The CDR3 has 18 amino acids. The CDR3 spells CASSPPTRTSGLSYEQYF. The CDR3 DNA follows: TGTGCCAGCTCACCACCGACCCGGACTAGCGGACTCTCCTACGAGCAGTACTTC.

The V call is TRBV11-2, the J call TRBJ1-5; D ambiguous. The CDR3 sequence is 14 residues long. CDR1 and CDR2 (germline): SGHAT, FQNNGV. V was trimmed by 2 bases and J by 1 base, leaving 6 bases between them. CDR3 sequence (DNA): TGTGCCAGCAGCTTACGGCAGAGCAATCAGCCCCAGCATTTT. This translates into CASSLRQSNQPQHF.

The chain links TRBV6-5 to TRBJ2-1, with D perhaps assigned TRBD1 or TRBD2 (5 bases each). CDR3 length: 15 amino acids. V gave up 8 bases and J gave up 1 base, with 15 bases separating them. In germline, CDR1 is MNHEY, CDR2 SVGAGI. The CDR3 protein is CASSGSGTSYNEQFF. In DNA, the CDR3 is TGTGCCAGCTCAGGGTCAGGGACGTCCTACAATGAGCAGTTCTTC.

The chain uses TRBV27 and TRBJ1-1; no clear D gene. Trimming removed 6 bases at V and 0 bases at J, with 11 bases between. This CDR3 is 14 amino acids long. Germline loops: CDR1 MNHEY, CDR2 SMNVEV (reference sequence). CDR3 sequence: CASSNNLLNTEAFF. The CDR3 nucleotides read TGTGCCAGCAGCAACAACCTACTGAACACTGAAGCTTTCTTT.

The gene calls are TRBV5-4 and TRBJ1-5; 8 bases line up with TRBD1. CDR1 SGHNT and CDR2 YYREEE come from the germline V gene (reference sequence). This CDR3 region has 14 residues. The V gene end was trimmed by 4 bases and the J gene end by 5 bases; junction bases not matched to a gene: 5. The CDR3, as DNA: TGTGCCAGCAGCGCGGACAGGGTAGATCAGCCCCAGCATTTT. Residues: CASSADRVDQPQHF.

This chain uses TRBV5-6 with TRBJ1-3; 7 bases fit TRBD1. The trim removed 1 base at V and 0 bases at J, leaving 7 bases unmatched. This CDR3 has 17 amino acids. Per the germline V gene, CDR1 is SGHDT and CDR2 is YYEEEE. CDR3 sequence (DNA): TGTGCCAGCAGCTTGACAGGGGACCCAAGCTCTGGAAACACCATATATTTT. Protein sequence: CASSLTGDPSSGNTIYF.

The chain employs TRBV19 and TRBJ1-1, with TRBD1 as a possible D gene (6 bases). This CDR3 spans 14 amino acids. Trimming pared 8 bases from V and 1 base from J, leaving 14 bases between. CDR1 LNHDA and CDR2 SQIVND come from the germline V gene (reference sequence). The CDR3 nucleotides are TGTGCCAGTTCCCTAATGGGACAGAACACTGAAGCTTTCTTT. This sequence encodes CASSLMGQNTEAFF.

The V gene is TRBV7-2, the J gene TRBJ2-5; TRBD2 aligns across 10 bases. V shed 4 bases, J shed 2 bases, and the junction held 7 bases outside the gene matches. Germline V gene sequence: CDR1 SGHTA, CDR2 FQGNSA. The CDR3 length is 16 residues. The CDR3 sequence: CASSSKRGGQQETQYF. Written as DNA, the CDR3 is TGTGCCAGCAGCTCGAAGCGGGGGGGCCAACAAGAGACCCAGTACTTC.

This clone was counted between two and nine times. CDR3 sequence: CASSPSGQLNTEAFF. The CDR3 DNA is TGTGCCAGCAGCCCCTCCGGACAGTTGAACACTGAAGCTTTCTTT. The chain links TRBV4-2 to TRBJ1-1, with a tentative D call TRBD1 (6 bases). The CDR3 totals 15 residues. The germline V and J ends were trimmed by 4 bases and 0 bases, with 12 bases remaining between them. Germline V CDR1 and CDR2: LGHNA, YNFKEQ.

Here the CDR3 DNA reads TGTGCCAGCAGTGAGGTAGCCATAGGTGGCTATGGCTACACCTTC. Protein product: CASSEVAIGGYGYTF. The rearrangement joins TRBV28 to TRBJ1-2; D is uncertain. Trimming took 5 bases from V and 4 from J, leaving 17 bases between them. Looked up from germline, CDR1 is MDHEN and CDR2 is SYDVKM. The CDR3 is made up of 15 amino acids.

The chain is built from TRBV5-4 and TRBJ2-7, with 15 bases lining up with TRBD2. The CDR3 has 17 amino acids. Germline V gene data show CDR1 as SGHNT and CDR2 as YYREEE (reference sequence). The J segment lost 0 bases and the V segment lost 4 bases, leaving 5 bases of the junction unmatched. Here the CDR3 reads CASSQGLAGGVSYEQYF. DNA of the CDR3: TGTGCCAGCAGCCAAGGACTAGCGGGGGGGGTCTCCTACGAGCAGTACTTC.

This clone was recorded many times. The chain is built from TRBV19 and TRBJ1-4; D remains ambiguous. The CDR3 is 14 amino acids. Germline CDR1 and CDR2: LNHDA and SQIVND (reference sequence). The V end was cut by 3 bases, the J end by 7 bases, with 12 bases between. This CDR3 is CASSIAAGPEKLFF. In nucleotides, the CDR3 is TGTGCCAGTAGTATTGCGGCGGGCCCTGAAAAACTGTTTTTT.

The chain has TRBV21-1 and TRBJ1-1; the table's TRBD1 call for D was not verified on the DNA. TRBV21-1 is marked as a pseudogene. The CDR3 extends over 12 amino acids. The CDR3 loop reads CASLRQDTEAFF. CDR3 DNA sequence: TGTGCCAGCCTTAGACAGGACACTGAAGCTTTCTTT.

The chain links TRBV29-1 to TRBJ2-3; TRBD2 is a possible D gene (5 bases). Germline V lookup: CDR1 SQVTM, CDR2 ANQGSEA. V was shortened by 7 bases and J by 5 bases, with 13 bases between the two germline ends. CDR3 size: 12 residues. The CDR3 sequence is CSAVPGEDTQYF. DNA for the CDR3: TGCAGCGCAGTCCCCGGGGAAGATACGCAGTATTTT.

This chain links TRBV2 with TRBJ1-1; the match to TRBD1 covers 7 bases. This CDR3 comprises 13 residues. The germline V gene has CDR1 SNHLY and CDR2 FYNNEI. Trimming at V came to 5 bases and at J to 3 bases, leaving 3 bases not matched to a gene. The DNA for the CDR3 is TGTGCCAGCAGTCACGGGACAGACACTGAAGCTTTCTTT. This codes for CASSHGTDTEAFF.

This clone has just a few counts. V gene TRBV11-1 combines with J gene TRBJ1-2; unclear D gene. The germline V gene has CDR1 SGHAT and CDR2 FQDESV (reference sequence). The CDR3 length is 14 residues. The ends were cut back, 5 bases at V and 4 bases at J, with 14 bases in the middle. CDR3 bases: TGTGCCAGCAGCCCCAGTGAGGCGGGCTATGGCTACACCTTC. As protein: CASSPSEAGYGYTF.

CDR3 nucleotides: TGTGCCAGTAGAGTGCGGGGTTGGGGACAGGGAAAAAGTAGCAATCAGCCCCAGCATTTT. Translated: CASRVRGWGQGKSSNQPQHF. The chain couples TRBV19 to TRBJ1-5; 9 bases match TRBD1. Germline CDR1 LNHDA, CDR2 SQIVND (reference sequence). Germline trimming cut 6 bases from V and 0 bases from J; bases unmatched to any gene: 18. The length of the CDR3 is 20 residues.

This clone was seen a few times. This chain joins TRBV18 and TRBJ2-2; perhaps TRBD2 as D (6 bases). This CDR3 is 15 amino acids long. CDR1 is KGHSH and CDR2 is LQKENI in the germline V gene. Trimming cost V 6 bases and J 5 bases, with 16 bases left between them. CDR3 bases: TGTGCCAGCTCCCCCGGGACTTTGAAAACCGGGGAGCTGTTTTTT. Encoded protein: CASSPGTLKTGELFF.